The clone carrying this T cell receptor beta chain was counted many times. Its specificity is not known. The data were obtained in a study of T cells in Graves' hyperthyroidism and ophthalmopathy. Findings and limits, study-wide: With a median lead of approximately 6.4 months before onset, the model predicted ophthalmopathy.

The ends were cut back, 6 bases at V and 3 bases at J, with 15 bases in the middle. From germline, CDR1 is MNHNS and CDR2 SASEGT. CDR3 size: 14 residues. Amplification targeted TCR beta CDR3 regions from RNA transcripts. During a first-round RT-PCR of the TCR CDR3, the HTBI primer set was used. One entry per CDR3 protein, called by TCRdb with MiXCR from the multiplex PCR reads. The sample yields about 290,000 distinct CDR3 sequences, about an eighth seen once. Specimen: blood. The sequence derives from a woman aged 25-40 years with Graves' hyperthyroidism that later progressed to Graves' ophthalmopathy. The chain links TRBV6-1 to TRBJ2-7; D is possibly TRBD1 (6 bases). CDR3: CASRKKPDSYEQYF. DNA for the CDR3: TGTGCCAGCAGAAAGAAACCGGACAGCTACGAGCAGTACTTC.